This T cell receptor beta chain originates from a study of T cell responses to AZD1222 COVID-19 vaccine. The study, taken as a whole, reports: As reported, nearly half of all spike-specific TCRs target variant regions that are unmutated. Females outnumbered males among donors, who were mostly white British; clonal diversity was possibly underestimated.

Measured with immunoSEQ multiplex PCR; TCRdb has only the in-frame clones, and not every one. This sample has almost 95,000 clones, with roughly 85% found just once. Comments on this clone: Its target is unknown.

The CDR3 consists of 16 residues. The germline V gene has CDR1 SGHTA and CDR2 FQGNSA. V was clipped by 4 bases and J by 6 bases; unmatched bases: 5. The V and J genes are TRBV7-2 and TRBJ1-6; 11 positions match TRBD1. Sequenced here: peripheral blood, sampled 28 days after the second AZD1222 dose. The receptor comes from an adult who received the AZD1222 COVID-19 vaccine. Here the CDR3 reads CASSWRDRGSNSPLHF. For the CDR3, the DNA is TGTGCCAGCAGCTGGCGGGACAGGGGGAGTAATTCACCCCTCCACTTT.